The 5 T cell receptor beta chains reported below all come from one sample, sequenced in a study of neurological immune-mediated disorders. Via MiXCR, TCRdb re-called the 5' RACE reads, giving one row per CDR3 protein. Of about 50,000 distinct CDR3 sequences listed, roughly 15% are singletons. Material: PBMCs. These receptor sequences come from a man between 60 and 75 years old in good health.

Details on this clonotype: One end of the junction varies from germline; a read error may be responsible. The CDR3 DNA reads TGTGTCACCAGCAGAGACAGGTACAATGAGCAGTTCTTC. It specifies CVTSRDRYNEQFF. The rearrangement joins TRBV15 to TRBJ2-1; a weak D match, TRBD1 (6 bases). Germline CDR1 is LNHNV and CDR2 is YYDKDF (reference sequence). CDR3 length: 13 residues.

The V gene is TRBV5-1, the J gene TRBJ2-5, with 10 bases fitting TRBD2. Per germline, CDR1 SGHRS and CDR2 YFSETQ. The trim removed 4 bases at V and 1 base at J, leaving 13 bases unmatched. CDR3 length: 18 residues. The CDR3 coding sequence is TGCGCCAGCAGCCTGAGGAGGACTAGCGGAGTACTCCAAGAGACCCAGTACTTC. Its protein product is CASSLRRTSGVLQETQYF.

There are many counts of this clonotype. V is TRBV20-1 and J is TRBJ1-1; no definite D call. Germline CDR1 DFQATT, CDR2 SNEGSKA (reference sequence). V was cut by 1 base and J by 3 bases, with 12 bases left in between. The CDR3 is made up of 14 amino acids. This CDR3 is CSARGLSLDTEAFF. In DNA form, the CDR3 reads TGCAGTGCTAGAGGCCTCTCCCTGGACACTGAAGCTTTCTTT.

This clonotype has at least ten counts. This chain connects TRBV3-1 to TRBJ2-2; D call uncertain. From germline, CDR1 is LGHDT and CDR2 YNNKEL (reference sequence). This CDR3 spans 15 amino acids. Trimming removed 5 bases at V and 1 base at J, with 11 bases between. CDR3 in amino acids: CASSVVLGNTGELFF. CDR3 coding DNA: TGTGCCAGCAGCGTGGTTCTAGGGAACACCGGGGAGCTGTTTTTT.

The sample holds many counts of this clonotype. The chain combines TRBV3-1 with TRBJ1-2; D is uncertain. The CDR3 runs to 13 residues. The germline V gene encodes CDR1 LGHDT and CDR2 YNNKEL (reference sequence). V was pared by 1 base and J by 2 bases, with 5 bases between. The CDR3 DNA reads as TGTGCCAGCAGCCAAGGAGGGAACTATGGCTACACCTTC. Residues: CASSQGGNYGYTF.